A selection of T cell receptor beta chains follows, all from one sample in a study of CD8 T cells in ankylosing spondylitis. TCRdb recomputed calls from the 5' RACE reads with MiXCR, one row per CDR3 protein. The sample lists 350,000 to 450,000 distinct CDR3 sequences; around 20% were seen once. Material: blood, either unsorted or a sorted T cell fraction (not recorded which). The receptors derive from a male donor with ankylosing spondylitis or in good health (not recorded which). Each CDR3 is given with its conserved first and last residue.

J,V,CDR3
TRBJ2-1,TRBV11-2,CASSLVWGSSYNEQFF
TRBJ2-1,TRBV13,CASSPNTQWNEQFF
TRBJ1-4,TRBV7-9,CASSLGYGPDEKLFF
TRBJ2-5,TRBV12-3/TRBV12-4,CASSSRLDGETQYF
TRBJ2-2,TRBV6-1,CASSAANTGELFF
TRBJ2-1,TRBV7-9,CASSSTHGSSYNEQFF
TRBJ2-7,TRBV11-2,CASSLVGDNEQYF
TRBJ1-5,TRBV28,CASSLRNRGNQPQHF
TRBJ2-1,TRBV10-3,CAISEEGTLLYNEQFF
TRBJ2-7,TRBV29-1,CSVEDPGEGYEQYF
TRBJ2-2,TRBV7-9,CASSQALGLVTGELFF
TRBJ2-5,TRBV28,CASSLLRDSGLETQYF
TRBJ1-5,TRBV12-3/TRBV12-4,CASKQGGNQPQHF
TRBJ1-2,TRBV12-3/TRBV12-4,CASSEGDYGYTF
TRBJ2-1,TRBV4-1,CASSPMRVRGEYNEQFF
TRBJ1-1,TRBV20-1,CSARDLVRDGGRTEAFF
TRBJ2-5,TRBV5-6,CASSSVSGGARETQYF